This T cell receptor beta chain was obtained from a study of shared clonotypes between healthy human individuals. Study findings and constraints: Some naive CD4 clonotypes, roughly 4.7%, turned up in common across several donors.

Method: immunoSEQ multiplex PCR; TCRdb's copy keeps in-frame clones and lacks some. The sample lists more than 550,000 clones; 72% were seen once. As to this clone: Its matching antigen is unknown.

The source material was memory CD4+ T cells sorted from blood. Subset given: CD45RA-negative fraction. The clonotype originates from a woman between 25 and 40 years old in good health.

CDR3 sequence reads: CSVAVHSGTSYNEQFF. The DNA of the CDR3 is TGCAGCGTTGCCGTCCATAGCGGTACCTCCTACAATGAGCAGTTCTTC. The gene calls are TRBV29-1 and TRBJ2-1; tentatively, D is TRBD2 (6 bases). Germline loops: CDR1 SQVTM, CDR2 ANQGSEA. Trimming cost V 4 bases and J 0 bases, with 16 bases left between them. The CDR3 length is 16 residues.